This paragraph covers one T cell receptor (beta chain) sequence. The antigen remains unidentified. The source of the sample is a study of blood T cells in healthy people across ages. Study observations and caveats: CMV status of donors was unknown, possibly confounding expanded clonotype changes.

The CDR3 extends over 14 amino acids. The germline V gene has CDR1 DFQATT and CDR2 SNEGSKA (reference sequence). With 1 base removed from V and 0 bases from J, the gap between germline ends came to 10 bases. Sample-barcoded 5' priming and a J-beta primer mix drove a second PCR of 7 to 11 cycles. One entry per CDR3 protein results from TCRdb running MiXCR on the 5' RACE reads. The sample has about 680,000 distinct CDR3 sequences, around half seen once. The sequence came from a woman between 55 and 75 years old in good health. The sequencing sample was made of blood. This chain connects TRBV20-1 to TRBJ2-7; the D is unclear. The CDR3: CSARVDPSSYEQYF. The CDR3 DNA sequence: TGCAGTGCTAGAGTGGACCCTAGCTCCTACGAGCAGTACTTC.